This T cell receptor beta chain derives from a study of blood T cells in healthy people across ages. Germline V lookup: CDR1 SGHRS, CDR2 YFSETQ. This CDR3 has 18 amino acids. With 0 bases removed from V and 1 base from J, the gap between germline ends came to 20 bases. Combining a sample-barcoded 5' primer with a J-beta primer mix, a second PCR ran for 7 to 11 cycles. TCRdb redid the calling of the 5' RACE reads with MiXCR, one entry per CDR3 protein. The table has roughly 680,000 distinct CDR3 sequences, around 52% seen once. The rearrangement joins TRBV5-1 to TRBJ2-7; TRBD2 is a possible D gene (6 bases). The sequence derives from a woman at least 80 years old in good health. The specimen sequenced was blood. This CDR3 is CASSLVLAATTFSYEQYF. CDR3 coding DNA: TGCGCCAGCAGCTTGGTACTAGCTGCCACAACTTTTTCCTACGAGCAGTACTTC.